This paragraph covers one TCR beta chain sequence. The sample is drawn from a study of HIV-infected patients and healthy controls. Whole blood was used without fractionation, so all unsorted peripheral T cells were included. Reverse transcription used about 510 ng RNA and constant-region primers for alpha and beta. Alpha and beta chain libraries were made separately by chain-specific third strand synthesis with multiplexing indices. One primer pair amplified all rearrangements per chain; each cDNA got molecular barcodes. Second strand synthesis was primed from the SP2 site. A 12-nucleotide barcode per molecule came from two concatenated random hexamers added pre-amplification. A short first PCR added P5 and P7 adapter elements and a second index. TCRdb processed the 5' RACE reads anew with MiXCR; each CDR3 protein has one entry. The repertoire holds 18,000 or so distinct CDR3 sequences, with around 8.3% as singletons.

The specimen sequenced was blood. This receptor was identified in an adult in good health.

The CDR3 sequence: CASRERFGGLNTGELFF. CDR3 DNA sequence: TGTGCCAGCAGAGAACGGTTCGGCGGGCTGAACACCGGGGAGCTGTTTTTT. This sequence joins TRBV6-1 and TRBJ2-2, with D perhaps matching TRBD2 (5 bases). The CDR3 covers 17 residues. CDR1 is MNHNS, CDR2 SASEGT, per germline. The V end lost 6 bases, the J end lost 1 base, and 18 bases lay between the germline ends.